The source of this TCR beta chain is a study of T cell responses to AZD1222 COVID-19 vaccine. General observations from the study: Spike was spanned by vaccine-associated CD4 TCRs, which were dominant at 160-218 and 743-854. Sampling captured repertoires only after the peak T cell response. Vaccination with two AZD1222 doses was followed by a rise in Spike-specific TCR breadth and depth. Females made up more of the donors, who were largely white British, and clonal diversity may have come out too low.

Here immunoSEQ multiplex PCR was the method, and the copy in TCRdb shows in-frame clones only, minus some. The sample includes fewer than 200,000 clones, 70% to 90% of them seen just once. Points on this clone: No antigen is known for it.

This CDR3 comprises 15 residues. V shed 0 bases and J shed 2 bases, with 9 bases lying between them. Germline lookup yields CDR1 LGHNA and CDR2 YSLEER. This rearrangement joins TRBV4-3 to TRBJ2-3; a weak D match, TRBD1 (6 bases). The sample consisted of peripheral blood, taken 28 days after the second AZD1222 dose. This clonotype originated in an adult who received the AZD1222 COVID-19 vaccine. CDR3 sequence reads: CASSQDQGFTDTQYF. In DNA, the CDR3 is TGCGCCAGCAGCCAAGATCAGGGGTTCACAGATACGCAGTATTTT.